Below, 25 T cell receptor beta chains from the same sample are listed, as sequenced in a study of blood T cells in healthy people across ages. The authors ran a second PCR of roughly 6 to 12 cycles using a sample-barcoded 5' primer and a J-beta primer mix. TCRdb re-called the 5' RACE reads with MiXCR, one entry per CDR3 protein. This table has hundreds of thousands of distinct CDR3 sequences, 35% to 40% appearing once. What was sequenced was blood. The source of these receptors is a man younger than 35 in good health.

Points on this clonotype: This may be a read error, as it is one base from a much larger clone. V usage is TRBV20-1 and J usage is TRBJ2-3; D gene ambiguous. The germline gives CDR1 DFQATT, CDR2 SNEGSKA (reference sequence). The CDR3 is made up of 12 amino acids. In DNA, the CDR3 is TGCAGTGCTAGAGGGAACACAGATGCGCAGTATTTT. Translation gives CSARGNTDAQYF.

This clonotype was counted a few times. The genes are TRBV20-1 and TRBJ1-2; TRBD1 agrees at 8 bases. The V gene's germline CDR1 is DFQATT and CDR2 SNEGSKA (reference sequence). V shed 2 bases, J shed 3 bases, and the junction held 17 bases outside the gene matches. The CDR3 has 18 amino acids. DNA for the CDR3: TGCAGTGCTAGATCCACGTTCGGACAGGGACTTAACTACTATGGCTACACCTTC. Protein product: CSARSTFGQGLNYYGYTF.

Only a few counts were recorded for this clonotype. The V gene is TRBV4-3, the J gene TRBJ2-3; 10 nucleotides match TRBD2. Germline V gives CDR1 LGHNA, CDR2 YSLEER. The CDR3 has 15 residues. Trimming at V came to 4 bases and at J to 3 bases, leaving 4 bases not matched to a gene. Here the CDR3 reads CASSPGTSVTDTQYF. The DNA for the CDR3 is TGCGCCAGCAGCCCCGGGACTAGCGTAACAGATACGCAGTATTTT.

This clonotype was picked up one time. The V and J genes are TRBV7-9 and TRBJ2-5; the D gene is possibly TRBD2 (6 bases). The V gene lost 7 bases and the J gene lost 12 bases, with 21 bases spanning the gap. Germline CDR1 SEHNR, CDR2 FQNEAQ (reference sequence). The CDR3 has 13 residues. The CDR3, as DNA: TGTGCCAGCACCACTTCAGGGTCGGGAGTTGAGTACTTC. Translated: CASTTSGSGVEYF.

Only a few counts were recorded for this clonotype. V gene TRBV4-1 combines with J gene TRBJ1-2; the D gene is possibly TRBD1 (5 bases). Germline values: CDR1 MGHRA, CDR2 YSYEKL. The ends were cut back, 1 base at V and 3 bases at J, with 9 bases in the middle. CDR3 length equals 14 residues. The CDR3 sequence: CASSQVMGDYGYTF. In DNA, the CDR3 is TGCGCCAGCAGCCAAGTAATGGGGGACTATGGCTACACCTTC.

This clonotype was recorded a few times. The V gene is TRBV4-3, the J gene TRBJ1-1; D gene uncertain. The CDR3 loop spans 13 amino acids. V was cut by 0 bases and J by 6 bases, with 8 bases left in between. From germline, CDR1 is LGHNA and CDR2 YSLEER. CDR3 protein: CASSQDSEAEAFF. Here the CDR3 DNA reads TGCGCCAGCAGCCAAGATTCGGAGGCTGAAGCTTTCTTT.

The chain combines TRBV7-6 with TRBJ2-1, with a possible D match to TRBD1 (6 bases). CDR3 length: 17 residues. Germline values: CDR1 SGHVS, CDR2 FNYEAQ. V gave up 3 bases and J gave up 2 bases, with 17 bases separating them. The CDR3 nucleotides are TGTGCCAGCAGCTTCCGAACGACAGGCAAAACCTACAATGAGCAGTTCTTC. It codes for CASSFRTTGKTYNEQFF.

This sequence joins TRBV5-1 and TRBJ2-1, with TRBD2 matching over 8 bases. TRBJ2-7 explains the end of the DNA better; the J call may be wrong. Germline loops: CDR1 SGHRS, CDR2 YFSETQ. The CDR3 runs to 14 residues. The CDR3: CASRDGGAYNEQYF. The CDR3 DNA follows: TGCGCCAGCAGGGACGGGGGGGCCTACAATGAGCAGTACTTC.

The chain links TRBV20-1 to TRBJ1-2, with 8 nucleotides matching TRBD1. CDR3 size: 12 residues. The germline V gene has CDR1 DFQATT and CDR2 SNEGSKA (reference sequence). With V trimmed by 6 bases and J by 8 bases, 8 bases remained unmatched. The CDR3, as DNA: TGCAGTGCCCCACAGGGGGGGGGAGGCTACACCTTC. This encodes CSAPQGGGGYTF.

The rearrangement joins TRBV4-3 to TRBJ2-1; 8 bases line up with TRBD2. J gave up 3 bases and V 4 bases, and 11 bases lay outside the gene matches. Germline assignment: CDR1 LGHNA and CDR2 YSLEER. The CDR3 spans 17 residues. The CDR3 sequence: CASSLTRGGGRYNEQFF. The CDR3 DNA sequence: TGCGCCAGCAGCCTCACGAGGGGCGGGGGGCGCTACAATGAGCAGTTCTTC.

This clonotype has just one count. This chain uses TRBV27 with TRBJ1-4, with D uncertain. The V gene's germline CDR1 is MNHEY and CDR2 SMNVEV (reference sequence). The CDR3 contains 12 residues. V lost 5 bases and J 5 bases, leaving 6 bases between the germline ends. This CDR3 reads CASSHPNEKLFF. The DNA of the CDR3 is TGTGCCAGCAGTCACCCCAATGAAAAACTGTTTTTT.

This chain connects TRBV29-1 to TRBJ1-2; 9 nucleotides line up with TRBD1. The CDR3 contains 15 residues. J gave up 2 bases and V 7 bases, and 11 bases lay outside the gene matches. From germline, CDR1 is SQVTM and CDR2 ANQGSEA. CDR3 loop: CSAPRAGTGNYGYTF. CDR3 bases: TGCAGCGCACCACGTGCGGGGACAGGGAACTATGGCTACACCTTC.

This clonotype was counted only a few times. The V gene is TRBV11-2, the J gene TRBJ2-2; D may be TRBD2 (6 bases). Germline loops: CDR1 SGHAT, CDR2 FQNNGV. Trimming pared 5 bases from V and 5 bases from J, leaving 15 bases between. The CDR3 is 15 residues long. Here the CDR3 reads CASSLPDRGTGELFF. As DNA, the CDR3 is TGTGCCAGCAGCCTACCGGACCGGGGGACCGGGGAGCTGTTTTTT.

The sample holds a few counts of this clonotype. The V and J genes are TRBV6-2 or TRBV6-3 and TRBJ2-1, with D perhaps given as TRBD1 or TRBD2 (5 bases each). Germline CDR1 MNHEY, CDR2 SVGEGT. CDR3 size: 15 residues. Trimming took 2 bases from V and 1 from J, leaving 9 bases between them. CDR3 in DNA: TGTGCCAGCAGTTACAGGGACCCTTCCTACAATGAGCAGTTCTTC. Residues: CASSYRDPSYNEQFF.

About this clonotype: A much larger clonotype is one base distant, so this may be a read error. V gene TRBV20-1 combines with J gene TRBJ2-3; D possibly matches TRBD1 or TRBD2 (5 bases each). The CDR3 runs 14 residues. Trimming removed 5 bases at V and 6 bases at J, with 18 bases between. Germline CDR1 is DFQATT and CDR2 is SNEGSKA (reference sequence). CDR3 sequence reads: CSAGGGGPGDTQYF. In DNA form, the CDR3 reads TGCAGTGCTGGAGGTGGCGGCCCAGGGGATACGCAGTATTTT.

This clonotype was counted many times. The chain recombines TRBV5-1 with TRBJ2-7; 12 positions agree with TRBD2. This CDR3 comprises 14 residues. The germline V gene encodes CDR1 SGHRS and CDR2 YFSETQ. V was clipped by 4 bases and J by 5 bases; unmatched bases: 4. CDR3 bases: TGCGCCAGCAGCCCTAGCGGGGGGGTAAACGAGCAGTACTTC. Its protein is CASSPSGGVNEQYF.

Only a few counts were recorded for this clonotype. The CDR3 DNA reads as TGCGCCAGCAGCTTGTGGGGACAGGGTGGCACAGATACGCAGTATTTT. Translated: CASSLWGQGGTDTQYF. The chain joins TRBV5-1 to TRBJ2-3; 9 bases align to TRBD1. Germline V lookup: CDR1 SGHRS, CDR2 YFSETQ. The V gene end was trimmed by 1 base and the J gene end by 1 base; junction bases not matched to a gene: 4. The CDR3 spans 16 residues.

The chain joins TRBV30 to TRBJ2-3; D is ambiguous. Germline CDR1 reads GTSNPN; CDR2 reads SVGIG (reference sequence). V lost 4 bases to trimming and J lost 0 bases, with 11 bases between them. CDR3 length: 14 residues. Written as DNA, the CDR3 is TGTGCCTGGATGATGCCAGCTAGCACAGATACGCAGTATTTT. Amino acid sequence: CAWMMPASTDTQYF.

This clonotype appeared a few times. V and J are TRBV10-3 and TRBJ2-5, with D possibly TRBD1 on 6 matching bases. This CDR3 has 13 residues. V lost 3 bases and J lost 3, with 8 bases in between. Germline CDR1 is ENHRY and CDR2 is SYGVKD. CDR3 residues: CAISERQEETQYF. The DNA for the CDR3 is TGTGCCATCAGTGAAAGACAGGAAGAGACCCAGTACTTC.

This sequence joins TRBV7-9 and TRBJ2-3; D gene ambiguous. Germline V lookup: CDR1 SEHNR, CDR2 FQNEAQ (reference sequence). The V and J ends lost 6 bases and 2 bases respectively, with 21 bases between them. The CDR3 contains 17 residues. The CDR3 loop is CASSPPGLGVATDTQYF. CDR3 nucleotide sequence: TGTGCCAGCAGTCCACCGGGCCTAGGTGTGGCCACAGATACGCAGTATTTT.

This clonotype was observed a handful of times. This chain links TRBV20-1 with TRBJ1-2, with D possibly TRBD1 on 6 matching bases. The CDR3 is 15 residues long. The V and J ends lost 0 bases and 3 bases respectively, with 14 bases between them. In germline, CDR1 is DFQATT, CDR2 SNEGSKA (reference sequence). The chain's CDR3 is CSARDGAGDHYGYTF. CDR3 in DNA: TGCAGTGCTAGAGATGGGGCAGGGGATCACTATGGCTACACCTTC.

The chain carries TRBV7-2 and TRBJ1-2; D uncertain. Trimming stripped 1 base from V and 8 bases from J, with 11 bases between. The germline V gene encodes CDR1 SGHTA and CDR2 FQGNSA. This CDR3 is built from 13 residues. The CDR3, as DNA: TGTGCCAGCAGCTTAGAAAGTCGGTCGGGCTACACCTTC. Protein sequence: CASSLESRSGYTF.

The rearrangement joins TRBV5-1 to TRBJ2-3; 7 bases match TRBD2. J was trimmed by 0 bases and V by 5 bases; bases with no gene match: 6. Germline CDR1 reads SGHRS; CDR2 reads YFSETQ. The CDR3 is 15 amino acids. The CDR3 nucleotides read TGCGCCAGCAGGGGGAGGGGTCGGAGCACAGATACGCAGTATTTT. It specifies CASRGRGRSTDTQYF.

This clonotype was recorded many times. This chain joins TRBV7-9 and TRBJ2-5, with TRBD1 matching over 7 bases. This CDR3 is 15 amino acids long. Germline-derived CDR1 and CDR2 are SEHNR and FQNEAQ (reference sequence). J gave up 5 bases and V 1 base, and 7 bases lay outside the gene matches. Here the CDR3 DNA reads TGTGCCAGCAGCTTAGGTGGGACAGACTTTGAGACCCAGTACTTC. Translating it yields CASSLGGTDFETQYF.

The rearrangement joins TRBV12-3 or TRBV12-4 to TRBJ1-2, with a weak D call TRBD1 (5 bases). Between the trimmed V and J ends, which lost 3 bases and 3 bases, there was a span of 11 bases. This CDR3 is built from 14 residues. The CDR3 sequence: CASSLDNIDYGYTF. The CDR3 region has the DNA TGTGCCAGCAGTTTGGACAACATAGACTATGGCTACACCTTC.